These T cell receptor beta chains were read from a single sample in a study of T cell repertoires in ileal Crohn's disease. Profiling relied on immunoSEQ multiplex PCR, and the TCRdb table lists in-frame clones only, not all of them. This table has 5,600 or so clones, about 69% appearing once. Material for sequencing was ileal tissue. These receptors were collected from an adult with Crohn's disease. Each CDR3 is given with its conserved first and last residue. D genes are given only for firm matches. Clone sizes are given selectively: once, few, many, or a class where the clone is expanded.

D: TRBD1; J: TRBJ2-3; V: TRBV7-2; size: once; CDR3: CASSSGTAWDTQYF; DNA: TGTGCCAGCAGCTCGGGGACAGCGTGGGATACGCAGTATTTT
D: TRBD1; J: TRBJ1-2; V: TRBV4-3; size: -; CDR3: CASSLRDSKYGYTF; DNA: TGCGCCAGCAGCCTCCGGGACAGTAAATATGGCTACACCTTC
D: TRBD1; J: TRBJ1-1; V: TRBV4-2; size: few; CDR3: CASSQNRGEAFF; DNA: TGTGCCAGCAGCCAAAACAGGGGGGAAGCTTTCTTT
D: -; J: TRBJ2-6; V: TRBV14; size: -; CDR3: CASSPARGIGANVLTF; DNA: TGTGCCAGCAGCCCTGCCCGGGGTATAGGGGCCAACGTCCTGACTTTC
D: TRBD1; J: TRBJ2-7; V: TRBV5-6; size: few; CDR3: CASSWSTGGASNYEQYF; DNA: TGTGCCAGCAGCTGGTCTACAGGGGGCGCTTCAAACTACGAGCAGTACTTC
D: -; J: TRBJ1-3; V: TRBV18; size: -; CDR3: CASSAQGVGPGNTIYF; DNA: TGTGCCAGCTCAGCCCAGGGTGTGGGGCCTGGAAACACCATATATTTT
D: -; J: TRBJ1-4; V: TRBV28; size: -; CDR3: CASSLPYPPGVLNEKLFF; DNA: TGTGCCAGCAGTTTACCTTATCCGCCAGGGGTCCTTAATGAAAAACTGTTTTTT
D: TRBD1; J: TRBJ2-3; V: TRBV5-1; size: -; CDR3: CASSWGGQGDADTQYF; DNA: TGCGCCAGCAGCTGGGGGGGACAGGGGGACGCAGATACGCAGTATTTT
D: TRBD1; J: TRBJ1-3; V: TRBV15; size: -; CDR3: CATSRDPVGTGGNTIYF; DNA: TGTGCCACCAGCAGAGATCCGGTAGGGACAGGGGGAAACACCATATATTTT
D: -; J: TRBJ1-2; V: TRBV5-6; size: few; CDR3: CASSLPGYGYTF; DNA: TGTGCCAGCAGCTTGCCCGGGTATGGCTACACCTTC
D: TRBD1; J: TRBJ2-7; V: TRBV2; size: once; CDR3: CASTGGQGLEQYF; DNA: TGTGCCAGCACCGGAGGACAGGGGTTGGAGCAGTACTTC